Listed here are 31 T cell receptor beta chains from one sample, sequenced in a study of cytomegalovirus exposure and HLA in healthy donors. 60 Vbeta and 13 Jbeta primers were used in PCR. Method: immunoSEQ multiplex PCR; TCRdb's copy keeps in-frame clones and lacks some. The sample consists of about 180,000 clones, about four fifths of them appearing once. The material sequenced was PBMCs. Receptor source: a woman aged 45-65 years in good health and CMV-seropositive.

The chain links TRBV11-2 to TRBJ1-1, with 9 bases that match TRBD1. Germline CDR1 SGHAT, CDR2 FQNNGV. This CDR3 spans 14 amino acids. J gave up 6 bases and V 5 bases, and 7 bases lay outside the gene matches. Here the CDR3 DNA reads TGTGCCAGCAGCCTGGACAGGGGCAGCTCTGAAGCTTTCTTT. It specifies CASSLDRGSSEAFF.

The CDR3 spells CAWGGESGNTIYF. DNA for the CDR3: TGTGCCTGGGGTGGGGAGTCTGGAAACACCATATATTTT. The genes are TRBV30 and TRBJ1-3; D not resolved. The V end lost 5 bases, the J end lost 1 base, and 9 bases lay between the germline ends. Germline CDR1 reads GTSNPN; CDR2 reads SVGIG (reference sequence). CDR3 length: 13 residues. Using reference TRBV30 and TRBJ1-3 for the parts outside the CDR3, the full variable domain is SQTIHQWPATLVQPVGSPLSLECTVEGTSNPNLYWYRQAAGRGLQLLFYSVGIGQISSEVPQNLSASRPQDRQFILSSKKLLLSDSGFYLCAWGGESGNTIYFGEGSWLTVV.

CDR3 loop: CASSLAGREGHEQYF. Written as DNA, the CDR3 is TGTGCCAGCAGCTTAGCGGGGAGGGAGGGTCACGAGCAGTACTTC. J is TRBJ2-5 and V is TRBV7-8; TRBD2 aligns across 7 bases. The end of the DNA aligns better with TRBJ2-7, so the J call may be wrong. The CDR3 length is 15 residues. Germline V CDR1 and CDR2: SGHVS, FQNEAQ.

The chain joins TRBV9 to TRBJ2-2; 8 bases align to TRBD1. Germline V gene sequence: CDR1 SGDLS, CDR2 YYNGEE. J was trimmed by 2 bases and V by 0 bases; bases with no gene match: 12. This CDR3 spans 19 amino acids. The CDR3 region has the DNA TGTGCCAGCAGCGTAGAGTTGTGGAGACAGGGGCTAAACACCGGGGAGCTGTTTTTT. Translating gives CASSVELWRQGLNTGELFF. Variable domain in full (rest from reference TRBV9 and TRBJ2-2): DSGVTQTPKHLITATGQRVTLRCSPRSGDLSVYWYQQSLDQGLQFLIQYYNGEERAKGNILERFSAQQFPDLHSELNLSSLELGDSALYFCASSVELWRQGLNTGELFFGEGSRLTVL.

The chain links TRBV29-1 to TRBJ2-7; TRBD2 agrees at 7 bases. Germline CDR1 SQVTM, CDR2 ANQGSEA. CDR3 length: 15 residues. J lost 5 bases, V lost 6 bases, and 16 bases had no gene match. The CDR3 here is CSVASGAGETNEQYF. The CDR3 bases are TGCAGCGTCGCCTCTGGGGCGGGGGAAACCAACGAGCAGTACTTC.

The chain employs TRBV5-4 and TRBJ2-1, with 7 positions matching TRBD2. V was clipped by 1 base and J by 5 bases; unmatched bases: 3. This CDR3 region has 14 residues. Germline assignment: CDR1 SGHNT and CDR2 YYREEE (reference sequence). The CDR3 spells CASSLTGGNNEQFF. The CDR3 nucleotides read TGTGCCAGCAGCTTGACGGGAGGTAACAATGAGCAGTTCTTC. Together with reference TRBV5-4 and TRBJ2-1, the CDR3 gives the full variable domain: ETGVTQSPTHLIKTRGQQVTLRCSSQSGHNTVSWYQQALGQGPQFIFQYYREEENGRGNFPPRFSGLQFPNYSSELNVNALELDDSALYLCASSLTGGNNEQFFGPGTRLTVL.

This clone came up a few times. The chain employs TRBV7-3 and TRBJ1-5; D possibly corresponds to TRBD1 (6 bases). V gave up 5 bases and J gave up 9 bases, with 14 bases separating them. This CDR3 spans 13 amino acids. The germline V gene encodes CDR1 SGHTA and CDR2 FQGTGA. As DNA, the CDR3 is TGTGCCAGCAGCCAGGACAGCGTTGGGCCCCAGCATTTT. The encoded protein is CASSQDSVGPQHF.

The CDR3 here is CASRPDSSGQPQHF. CDR3 DNA: TGTGCCAGCAGGCCCGACAGTTCCGGCCAGCCCCAGCATTTT. The chain couples TRBV6-5 to TRBJ1-5; perhaps TRBD1 as D (5 bases). The germline V gene encodes CDR1 MNHEY and CDR2 SVGAGI. The CDR3 loop spans 14 amino acids. Between the trimmed V and J ends, which lost 6 bases and 7 bases, there was a span of 16 bases.

V gene TRBV19 combines with J gene TRBJ2-7; the D is unclear. The CDR3 extends over 13 amino acids. The germline gives CDR1 LNHDA, CDR2 SQIVND (reference sequence). Trimming stripped 5 bases from V and 6 bases from J, with 14 bases between. The CDR3 DNA reads TGTGCCAGTAGTGGGCAAGGTAGTCTCGAGCAGTACTTC. Its protein is CASSGQGSLEQYF.

The rearrangement uses TRBV13 and TRBJ1-3; perhaps TRBD1 as D (5 bases). V was pared by 4 bases and J by 3 bases, with 10 bases between. The germline V gene has CDR1 PRHDT and CDR2 FYEKMQ (reference sequence). This CDR3 region has 14 residues. The CDR3 sequence: CASSYQGGGNTIYF. For the CDR3, the DNA is TGTGCCAGCAGCTACCAGGGAGGTGGAAACACCATATATTTT.

The rearrangement uses TRBV10-3 and TRBJ2-5; 8 bases are shared with TRBD1. With V trimmed by 1 base and J by 13 bases, 8 bases remained unmatched. Germline V gene data show CDR1 as ENHRY and CDR2 as SYGVKD. The CDR3 has 13 amino acids. This CDR3 reads CAISEYPGQGGYF. The CDR3 nucleotides read TGTGCCATCAGTGAGTACCCCGGACAGGGTGGGTACTTC.

The genes are TRBV5-6 and TRBJ1-3; no firm D call. V was cut by 7 bases and J by 4 bases, with 15 bases left in between. Germline CDR1 and CDR2: SGHDT and YYEEEE. This CDR3 region has 14 residues. The CDR3 nucleotides read TGTGCCAGCCAACGTCGAGGGTCCGGAAACACCATATATTTT. It translates to CASQRRGSGNTIYF. Looking up the rest from reference TRBV5-6 and TRBJ1-3 gives the full variable domain: DAGVTQSPTHLIKTRGQQVTLRCSPKSGHDTVSWYQQALGQGPQFIFQYYEEEERQRGNFPDRFSGHQFPNYSSELNVNALLLGDSALYLCASQRRGSGNTIYFGEGSWLTVV.

CDR3 in DNA: TGTGCCAGTAGTAAGGACAGCCGGGAGCTGTTTTTT. This encodes CASSKDSRELFF. The chain is built from TRBV19 and TRBJ2-2, with TRBD1 as a possible D gene (6 bases). This CDR3 is built from 12 residues. Trimming stripped 4 bases from V and 9 bases from J, with 9 bases between. CDR1 and CDR2 from the germline V gene are LNHDA and SQIVND (reference sequence). Full variable domain (rest looked up from reference TRBV19 and TRBJ2-2): DGGITQSPKYLFRKEGQNVTLSCEQNLNHDAMYWYRQDPGQGLRLIYYSQIVNDFQKGDIAEGYSVSREKKESFPLTVTSAQKNPTAFYLCASSKDSRELFFGEGSRLTVL.

The chain employs TRBV2 and TRBJ2-2; D possibly corresponds to TRBD1 (6 bases). Germline loops: CDR1 SNHLY, CDR2 FYNNEI. V dropped 6 bases and J dropped 0 bases, with 11 bases sitting between them. CDR3 length: 15 amino acids. CDR3 nucleotides: TGTGCCAGCAGGTTTGACAGGACGAACACCGGGGAGCTGTTTTTT. Translating gives CASRFDRTNTGELFF.

This clone was observed a handful of times. V and J are TRBV27 and TRBJ1-3, with 7 bases identical to TRBD1. The germline CDR1 and CDR2 sequences are MNHEY and SMNVEV (reference sequence). After removal of 2 bases from V and 0 bases from J, the junction contained 7 bases not matched to a gene. This CDR3 region has 17 residues. CDR3 DNA: TGTGCCAGCAGTTTAGAGGGGGCCCCTCACTCTGGAAACACCATATATTTT. Its translation is CASSLEGAPHSGNTIYF.

The rearrangement uses TRBV9 and TRBJ2-5; the match to TRBD2 covers 8 bases. The assigned J gene may be wrong: the sequence end matches TRBJ2-7 better. The CDR3 runs 16 residues. CDR1 is SGDLS and CDR2 is YYNGEE in the germline V gene. The CDR3 DNA sequence: TGTGCCAGCAGCCCGGGGGGCGGGGGGATATGGTACGAGCAGTACTTC. This codes for CASSPGGGGIWYEQYF.

This chain uses TRBV7-6 with TRBJ1-2; 7 bases are shared with TRBD1. The ends lost 5 bases at V and 8 bases at J; junction bases unmatched: 8. The CDR3 is 13 residues long. Looked up from germline, CDR1 is SGHVS and CDR2 is FNYEAQ. The CDR3 region has the DNA TGTGCCAGCAGCGCAACAGGGGTTGGGGGCTACACCTTC. It yields the protein CASSATGVGGYTF.

The gene calls are TRBV5-1 and TRBJ2-3; TRBD2 matches at 14 bases. The V gene's germline CDR1 is SGHRS and CDR2 YFSETQ. The CDR3 has 17 residues. V was clipped by 2 bases and J by 6 bases; unmatched bases: 8. The CDR3 region has the DNA TGCGCCAGCAGCTTCACCGGGACTAGCGGGAGCGGGGATACGCAGTATTTT. Its protein is CASSFTGTSGSGDTQYF.

CDR3 residues: CASSAVRTEAFF. CDR3 coding DNA: TGTGCCAGTAGTGCGGTAAGGACTGAAGCTTTCTTT. This chain links TRBV19 with TRBJ1-1; no clear D gene. CDR1 is LNHDA, CDR2 SQIVND, per germline (reference sequence). Trimming shortened V by 5 bases and J by 5 bases, and 9 bases separated the two germline ends. This CDR3 spans 12 amino acids.

The V and J genes are TRBV7-2 and TRBJ1-4; 8 bases fit TRBD1. Trimming removed 5 bases from V and 7 bases from J; junction bases left unmatched: 6. Germline V gives CDR1 SGHTA, CDR2 FQGNSA. The CDR3 runs 14 residues. The CDR3 DNA reads as TGTGCCAGCAGCCCGGACAGGGTTCGTGAAAAACTGTTTTTT. It is translated as CASSPDRVREKLFF. Based on the CDR3 plus reference TRBV7-2 and TRBJ1-4, the full variable domain is GAGVSQSPSNKVTEKGKDVELRCDPISGHTALYWYRQSLGQGLEFLIYFQGNSAPDKSGLPSDRFSAERTGGSVSTLTIQRTQQEDSAVYLCASSPDRVREKLFFGSGTQLSVL.

The chain links TRBV7-3 to TRBJ1-1; 8 nucleotides align to TRBD1. This CDR3 spans 14 amino acids. The V and J ends lost 2 bases and 2 bases, in that order; junction bases with no gene match: 1. Per germline, CDR1 SGHTA and CDR2 FQGTGA. CDR3 residues: CASSLQGANTEAFF. The DNA of the CDR3 is TGTGCCAGCAGCTTACAGGGGGCAAACACTGAAGCTTTCTTT.

CDR3 nucleotide sequence: TGTGCCTGGAGTGTTAGCGGGAGGGTATACGAGCAGTACTTC. Protein product: CAWSVSGRVYEQYF. The rearrangement links TRBV30 to TRBJ2-7; 11 bases are a match to TRBD2. The CDR3 extends over 14 amino acids. Germline values: CDR1 GTSNPN, CDR2 SVGIG (reference sequence). V lost 0 bases and J lost 4; bases outside the gene matches: 2. The full variable domain, rest sourced from reference TRBV30 and TRBJ2-7, is SQTIHQWPATLVQPVGSPLSLECTVEGTSNPNLYWYRQAAGRGLQLLFYSVGIGQISSEVPQNLSASRPQDRQFILSSKKLLLSDSGFYLCAWSVSGRVYEQYFGPGTRLTVT.

This sequence joins TRBV30 and TRBJ1-5; no definite D call. V was pared by 2 bases and J by 3 bases, with 8 bases between. This CDR3 spans 13 amino acids. Germline V gene lookup returns CDR1 GTSNPN and CDR2 SVGIG (reference sequence). The DNA for the CDR3 is TGTGCCTGGAGTTGGGCAGACAATCAGCCCCAGCATTTT. Encoded protein: CAWSWADNQPQHF.

The CDR3, as DNA: TGTGCCAGCAGCGAGGGGGTGGCTGAAGCTTTCTTT. Encoded protein: CASSEGVAEAFF. The rearrangement uses TRBV2 and TRBJ1-1; possible D gene TRBD1, 6 bases. The CDR3 covers 12 residues. CDR1 is SNHLY and CDR2 is FYNNEI in the germline V gene. V lost 6 bases to trimming and J lost 6 bases, with 11 bases between them.

This clone was seen only a few times. The chain has TRBV7-3 and TRBJ2-2, with 8 bases that match TRBD2. CDR3 length: 15 amino acids. The V segment lost 4 bases and the J segment 6 bases; nucleotides outside the gene matches: 7. Germline V gene sequence: CDR1 SGHTA, CDR2 FQGTGA. The DNA for the CDR3 is TGTGCCAGCAGCTCCGGACTAGCAGGGGCCGGGGAGCTGTTTTTT. Amino acid sequence: CASSSGLAGAGELFF. The whole variable domain, filled in from reference TRBV7-3 and TRBJ2-2, reads GAGVSQTPSNKVTEKGKYVELRCDPISGHTALYWYRQSLGQGPEFLIYFQGTGAADDSGLPNDRFFAVRPEGSVSTLKIQRTERGDSAVYLCASSSGLAGAGELFFGEGSRLTVL.

The chain is built from TRBV7-9 and TRBJ2-1, with D unresolved. V shed 4 bases and J shed 2 bases, with 21 bases lying between them. Per germline, CDR1 SEHNR and CDR2 FQNEAQ (reference sequence). This CDR3 is 18 amino acids long. The CDR3 nucleotides are TGTGCCAGCAGCTCCCCAGTGGTTTCAGACTTTACCTACAATGAGCAGTTCTTC. Protein: CASSSPVVSDFTYNEQFF. The full variable domain, in which reference TRBV7-9 and TRBJ2-1 provide the parts outside the CDR3, is DTGVSQNPRHKITKRGQNVTFRCDPISEHNRLYWYRQTLGQGPEFLTYFQNEAQLEKSRLLSDRFSAERPKGSFSTLEIQRTEQGDSAMYLCASSSPVVSDFTYNEQFFGPGTRLTVL.

Worth noting for this clone: This specimen includes other DNA sequences encoding the same CDR3. This chain joins TRBV29-1 and TRBJ1-4; D possibly corresponds to TRBD1 (6 bases). With 6 bases removed from V and 6 bases from J, the gap between germline ends came to 11 bases. CDR3 size: 12 residues. Germline CDR1 is SQVTM and CDR2 is ANQGSEA. In nucleotides, the CDR3 is TGCAGCGTGCGGGGGGCCGATGAAAAACTGTTTTTT. Translating it yields CSVRGADEKLFF.

The chain employs TRBV11-2 and TRBJ2-1; TRBD1 agrees at 7 bases. Germline V CDR1 and CDR2: SGHAT, FQNNGV. This CDR3 comprises 16 residues. V lost 5 bases to trimming and J lost 7 bases; unmatched junction nucleotides: 14. The CDR3 region is CASSINWETGTNEQFF. The CDR3 nucleotides read TGTGCCAGCAGCATAAATTGGGAGACAGGGACAAATGAGCAGTTCTTC.

V usage is TRBV28 and J usage is TRBJ1-2; D is possibly TRBD1 (6 bases). The V and J ends lost 4 bases and 5 bases respectively, with 20 bases between them. Germline CDR1 and CDR2: MDHEN and SYDVKM. CDR3 length equals 16 residues. The CDR3 protein is CASSSYTRGGWYGYTF. CDR3 nucleotide sequence: TGTGCCAGCAGTTCATATACGAGAGGGGGATGGTATGGCTACACCTTC.

The rearrangement joins TRBV4-3 to TRBJ1-1, with TRBD1 as a possible D gene (5 bases). CDR1 is LGHNA, CDR2 YSLEER, per germline. This CDR3 has 13 amino acids. Trimming removed 0 bases from V and 11 bases from J, with 13 bases in between. CDR3 in amino acids: CASSQDGGGDAFF. CDR3 nucleotide sequence: TGCGCCAGCAGCCAAGACGGTGGGGGGGACGCTTTCTTT.

The chain has TRBV5-1 and TRBJ2-7; 7 bases map to TRBD1. The junction had 3 bases not matched to a gene; V was cut back by 4 bases and J by 5 bases. The CDR3 sequence is 12 residues long. Germline V CDR1 and CDR2: SGHRS, YFSETQ. For the CDR3, the DNA is TGCGCCAGCAGCCAGACAGGGAACGAGCAGTACTTC. Its translation: CASSQTGNEQYF.